Shown below are 19 T cell receptor beta chains from a single sample sequenced in a study of monozygotic twins with inflammatory bowel disease. TCRdb re-called the 5' RACE reads and catalogs CDR3 proteins one per entry, DNA excluded. The table lists 350,000 to 550,000 distinct CDR3 sequences, with 2.4% in the top ten. Sequenced: blood. These receptors all stem from a human donor with ulcerative colitis or Crohn's disease, or a healthy co-twin of an affected twin (not recorded which).

J is TRBJ2-7 and V is TRBV4-1; the D call from TCRdb, TRBD2, cannot be confirmed without DNA. The CDR3 consists of 17 residues. The germline CDR1 and CDR2 sequences are MGHRA and YSYEKL. CDR3 protein: CASSPEDSTSVRDEQYF.

V gene TRBV4-2 combines with J gene TRBJ2-3; the D call of TRBD2 rests on TCRdb alone, since no DNA is present to check it. The CDR3 covers 14 residues. CDR1 is LGHNA, CDR2 YNFKEQ, per germline. CDR3 protein: CASSRDFSTDTQYF.

The V and J genes are TRBV10-3 and TRBJ2-3; the D call from TCRdb, TRBD2, cannot be confirmed without DNA. The CDR3 totals 17 residues. Germline loops: CDR1 ENHRY, CDR2 SYGVKD. The chain's CDR3 is CAISARPGLAVGDTQYF.

The chain couples TRBV15 to TRBJ2-1. The CDR3 has 14 amino acids. Germline V CDR1 and CDR2: LNHNV, YYDKDF (reference sequence). The CDR3 is CATSRGSSYNEQFF.

This chain connects TRBV7-8 to TRBJ2-4. Germline assignment: CDR1 SGHVS and CDR2 FQNEAQ. The CDR3 is made up of 13 amino acids. The CDR3 spells CASSSPTKNIQYF.

V and J are TRBV5-1 and TRBJ2-1; TCRdb outputs TRBD2, but without DNA this stays unchecked. Looked up from germline, CDR1 is SGHRS and CDR2 is YFSETQ. The CDR3 contains 15 residues. This chain's CDR3 is CASSFLAGGPNEQFF.

This sequence joins TRBV5-1 and TRBJ2-1; TCRdb's D gene call, TRBD2, goes unchecked for lack of DNA. Per germline, CDR1 SGHRS and CDR2 YFSETQ. The CDR3 covers 13 residues. The CDR3 is CASSRDLYNEQFF.

The chain employs TRBV5-1 and TRBJ2-3; there is no DNA to check the TCRdb D call of TRBD2. This CDR3 has 16 residues. Germline assignment: CDR1 SGHRS and CDR2 YFSETQ. This CDR3 is CASYPGASRGTDTQYF.

The chain links TRBV7-8 to TRBJ2-1. The CDR3 totals 15 residues. Germline assignment: CDR1 SGHVS and CDR2 FQNEAQ. The CDR3 loop reads CASRGGSSAYNEQFF.

The V call is TRBV20-1, the J call TRBJ2-1; without DNA, the TCRdb call of TRBD1 cannot be checked. This CDR3 is 16 amino acids long. Germline CDR1 reads DFQATT; CDR2 reads SNEGSKA (reference sequence). The CDR3 reads CSADSLRESSYNEQFF.

The chain combines TRBV19 with TRBJ1-5; absent DNA, TCRdb's TRBD1 call cannot be checked. This CDR3 contains 13 residues. Germline CDR1 is LNHDA and CDR2 is SQIVND (reference sequence). The CDR3 is CASSIPGNQPQHF. The full variable domain, rest sourced from reference TRBV19 and TRBJ1-5, is DGGITQSPKYLFRKEGQNVTLSCEQNLNHDAMYWYRQDPGQGLRLIYYSQIVNDFQKGDIAEGYSVSREKKESFPLTVTSAQKNPTAFYLCASSIPGNQPQHFGDGTRLSIL.

This chain connects TRBV7-2 to TRBJ1-5; TCRdb designates TRBD1, a call that cannot be tested without DNA. The germline V gene has CDR1 SGHTA and CDR2 FQGNSA. The CDR3 runs to 14 residues. This chain's CDR3 is CASSPGTGYQPQHF.

The chain couples TRBV4-1 to TRBJ2-1; the TCRdb D gene call, TRBD2, has no DNA to confirm it. CDR1 and CDR2 (germline): MGHRA, YSYEKL. The length of the CDR3 is 17 residues. The CDR3 protein is CASSPQPGTSGGIEQFF.

This rearrangement joins TRBV14 to TRBJ2-3; the D call from TCRdb, TRBD1, cannot be confirmed without DNA. In germline, CDR1 is SGHDN, CDR2 FVKESK. The CDR3 totals 16 residues. The CDR3 is CASSHKRNRDTDTQYF.

The chain recombines TRBV2 with TRBJ1-1; as DNA is missing, the TRBD1 call by TCRdb cannot be tested. Germline assignment: CDR1 SNHLY and CDR2 FYNNEI. The length of the CDR3 is 16 residues. This chain's CDR3 is CASSASRTASNTEAFF.

V and J are TRBV7-2 and TRBJ2-1; TCRdb's assignment of TRBD2 cannot be checked, as there is no DNA. CDR1 SGHTA and CDR2 FQGNSA come from the germline V gene. This CDR3 region has 14 residues. CDR3 sequence: CASSLSSANNEQFF.

This chain joins TRBV20-1 and TRBJ2-3; checking the TCRdb D call of TRBD2 is not possible without DNA. The CDR3 consists of 16 residues. The germline CDR1 and CDR2 sequences are DFQATT and SNEGSKA (reference sequence). The CDR3 region is CSASRREIELTDTQYF.

The chain links TRBV28 to TRBJ2-7. The CDR3 contains 12 residues. Germline V gives CDR1 MDHEN, CDR2 SYDVKM. This chain's CDR3 is CASNHRTYEQYF.

The chain couples TRBV5-6 to TRBJ2-5; as DNA is missing, the TRBD1 call by TCRdb cannot be tested. The V gene's germline CDR1 is SGHDT and CDR2 YYEEEE. The CDR3 consists of 16 residues. CDR3: CASSLVGGRLPGTQYF.